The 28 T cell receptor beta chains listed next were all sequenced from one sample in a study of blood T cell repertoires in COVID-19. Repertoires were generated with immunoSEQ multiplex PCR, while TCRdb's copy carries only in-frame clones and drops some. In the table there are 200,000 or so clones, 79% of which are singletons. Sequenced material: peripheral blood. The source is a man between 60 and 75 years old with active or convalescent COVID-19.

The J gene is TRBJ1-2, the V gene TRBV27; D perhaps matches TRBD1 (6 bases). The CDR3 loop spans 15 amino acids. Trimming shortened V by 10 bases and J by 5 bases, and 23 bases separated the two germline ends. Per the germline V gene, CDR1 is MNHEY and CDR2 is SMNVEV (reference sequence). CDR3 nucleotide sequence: TGTGCCACCGCCCTTAGACACAGGGCGGAGTATGGCTACACCTTC. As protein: CATALRHRAEYGYTF.

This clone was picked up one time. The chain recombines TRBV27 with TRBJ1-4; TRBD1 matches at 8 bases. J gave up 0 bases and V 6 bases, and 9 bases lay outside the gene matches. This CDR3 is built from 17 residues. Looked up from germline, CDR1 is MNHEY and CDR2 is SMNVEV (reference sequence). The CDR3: CASRPQGAGATNEKLFF. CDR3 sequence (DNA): TGTGCCAGCAGGCCTCAGGGGGCGGGCGCAACTAATGAAAAACTGTTTTTT. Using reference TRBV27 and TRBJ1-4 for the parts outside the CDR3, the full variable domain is EAQVTQNPRYLITVTGKKLTVTCSQNMNHEYMSWYRQDPGLGLRQIYYSMNVEVTDKGDVPEGYKVSRKEKRNFPLILESPSPNQTSLYFCASRPQGAGATNEKLFFGSGTQLSVL.

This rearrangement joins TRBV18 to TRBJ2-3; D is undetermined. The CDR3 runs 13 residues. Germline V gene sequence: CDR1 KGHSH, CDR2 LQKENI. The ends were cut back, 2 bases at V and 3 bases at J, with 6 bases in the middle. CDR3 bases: TGTGCCAGCTCACCAGAGCCTACAGATACGCAGTATTTT. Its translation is CASSPEPTDTQYF. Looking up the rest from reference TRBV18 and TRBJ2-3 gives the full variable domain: NAGVMQNPRHLVRRRGQEARLRCSPMKGHSHVYWYRQLPEEGLKFMVYLQKENIIDESGMPKERFSAEFPKEGPSILRIQQVVRGDSAAYFCASSPEPTDTQYFGPGTRLTVL.

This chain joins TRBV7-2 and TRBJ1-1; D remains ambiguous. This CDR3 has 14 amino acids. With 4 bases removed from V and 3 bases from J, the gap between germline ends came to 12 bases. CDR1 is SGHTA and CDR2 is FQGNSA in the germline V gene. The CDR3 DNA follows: TGTGCCAGCAGCTCGGATTTTGAGGACACTGAAGCTTTCTTT. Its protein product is CASSSDFEDTEAFF.

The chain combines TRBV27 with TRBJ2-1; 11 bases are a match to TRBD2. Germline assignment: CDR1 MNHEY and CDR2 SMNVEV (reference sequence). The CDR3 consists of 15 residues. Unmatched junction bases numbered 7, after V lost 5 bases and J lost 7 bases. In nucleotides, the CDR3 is TGTGCCAGCAGTCCGGGACTAGCGGCGGGGAATGAGCAGTTCTTC. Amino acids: CASSPGLAAGNEQFF.

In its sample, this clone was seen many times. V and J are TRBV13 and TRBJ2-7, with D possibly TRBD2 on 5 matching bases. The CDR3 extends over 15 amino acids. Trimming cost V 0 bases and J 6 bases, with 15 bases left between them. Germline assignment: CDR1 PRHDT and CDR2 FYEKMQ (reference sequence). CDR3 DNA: TGTGCCAGCAGCTTAGGCCAAAGCGGTCTGGGCGAGCAGTACTTC. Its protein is CASSLGQSGLGEQYF.

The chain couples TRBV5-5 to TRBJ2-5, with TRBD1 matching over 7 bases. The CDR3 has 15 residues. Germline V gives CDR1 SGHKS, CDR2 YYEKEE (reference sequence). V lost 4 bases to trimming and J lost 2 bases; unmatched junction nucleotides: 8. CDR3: CASSHGTATQETQYF. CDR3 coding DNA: TGTGCCAGCAGCCACGGGACAGCCACTCAAGAGACCCAGTACTTC.

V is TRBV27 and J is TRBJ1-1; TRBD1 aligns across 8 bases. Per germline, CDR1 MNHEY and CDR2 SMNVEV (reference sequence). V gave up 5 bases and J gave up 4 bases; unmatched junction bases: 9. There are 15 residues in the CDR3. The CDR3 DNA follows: TGTGCCAGCAGTCCAGGACAGGGTAGGTCCACTGAAGCTTTCTTT. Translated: CASSPGQGRSTEAFF.

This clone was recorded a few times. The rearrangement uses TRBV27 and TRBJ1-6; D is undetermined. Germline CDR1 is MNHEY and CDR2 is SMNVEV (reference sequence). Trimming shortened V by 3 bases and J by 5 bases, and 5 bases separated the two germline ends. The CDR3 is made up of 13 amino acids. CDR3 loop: CASSFGDNSPLHF. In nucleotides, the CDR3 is TGTGCCAGCAGTTTCGGGGATAATTCACCCCTCCACTTT.

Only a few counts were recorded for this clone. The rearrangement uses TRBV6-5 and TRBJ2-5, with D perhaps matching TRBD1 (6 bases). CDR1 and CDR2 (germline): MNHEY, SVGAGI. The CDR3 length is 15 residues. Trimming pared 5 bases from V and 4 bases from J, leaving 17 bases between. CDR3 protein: CASSRTAGRAETQYF. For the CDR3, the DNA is TGTGCCAGCAGTAGGACAGCCGGAAGGGCAGAGACCCAGTACTTC.

This CDR3 reads CASSLASGGRVEQYF. CDR3 DNA sequence: TGCGCCAGCAGCTTGGCTAGCGGAGGAAGAGTCGAGCAGTACTTC. The chain couples TRBV5-1 to TRBJ2-7, with TRBD2 matching over 7 bases. The germline V gene encodes CDR1 SGHRS and CDR2 YFSETQ. V shed 0 bases and J 6 bases; nucleotides not matched to a gene: 9. This CDR3 comprises 15 residues. Filled out from reference TRBV5-1 and TRBJ2-7, the complete variable domain reads KAGVTQTPRYLIKTRGQQVTLSCSPISGHRSVSWYQQTPGQGLQFLFEYFSETQRNKGNFPGRFSGRQFSNSRSEMNVSTLELGDSALYLCASSLASGGRVEQYFGPGTRLTVT.

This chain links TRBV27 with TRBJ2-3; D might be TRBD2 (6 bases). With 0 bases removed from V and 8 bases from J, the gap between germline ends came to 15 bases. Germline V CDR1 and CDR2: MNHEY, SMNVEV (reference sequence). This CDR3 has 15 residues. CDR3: CASSLSGTVASTQYF. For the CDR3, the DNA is TGTGCCAGCAGTTTATCCGGGACTGTGGCTTCTACGCAGTATTTT.

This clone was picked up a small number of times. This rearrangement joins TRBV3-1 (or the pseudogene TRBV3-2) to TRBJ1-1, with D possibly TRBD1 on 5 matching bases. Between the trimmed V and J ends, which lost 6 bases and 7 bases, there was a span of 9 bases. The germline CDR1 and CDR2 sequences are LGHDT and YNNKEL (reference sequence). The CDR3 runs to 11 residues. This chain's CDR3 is CASRLGGEAFF. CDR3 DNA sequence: TGTGCCAGCAGGTTGGGGGGTGAAGCTTTCTTT.

The CDR3 here is CASSYAGSYTGELFF. The CDR3 DNA sequence: TGTGCCAGCAGTTACGCGGGATCCTACACCGGGGAGCTGTTTTTT. J is TRBJ2-2 and V is TRBV6-2 or TRBV6-3; a possible D gene is TRBD2 (6 bases). The germline V and J ends were trimmed by 2 bases and 3 bases, with 10 bases remaining between them. The CDR3 runs to 15 residues. From germline, CDR1 is MNHEY and CDR2 SVGEGT.

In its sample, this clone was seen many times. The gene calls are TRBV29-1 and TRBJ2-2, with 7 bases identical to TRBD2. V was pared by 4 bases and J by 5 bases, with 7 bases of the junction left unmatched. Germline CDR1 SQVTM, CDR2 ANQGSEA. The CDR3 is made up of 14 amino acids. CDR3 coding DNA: TGCAGCGTTGGGGGAGGTAGCGGGACCGGGGAGCTGTTTTTT. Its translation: CSVGGGSGTGELFF.

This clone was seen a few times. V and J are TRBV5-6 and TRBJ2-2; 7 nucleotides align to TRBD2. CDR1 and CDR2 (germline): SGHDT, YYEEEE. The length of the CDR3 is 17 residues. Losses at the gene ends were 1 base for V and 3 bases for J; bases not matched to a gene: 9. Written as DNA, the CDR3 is TGTGCCAGCAGCTTGAGAGTAGGACTAGACCACACCGGGGAGCTGTTTTTT. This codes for CASSLRVGLDHTGELFF.

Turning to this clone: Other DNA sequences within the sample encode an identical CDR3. DNA for the CDR3: TGTGCCAGCAGCTTAATGGGCGGACTCCAAGAGACCCAGTACTTC. Translation: CASSLMGGLQETQYF. The chain is built from TRBV7-3 and TRBJ2-5, with D perhaps TRBD2 (5 bases). This CDR3 contains 15 residues. CDR1 is SGHTA, CDR2 FQGTGA, per germline. V lost 1 base, J lost 1 base, and 10 bases lay in between.

The CDR3 DNA follows: TGCAGCGTGCTCACGACAGGGACGAACACTGAAGCTTTCTTT. Translated, it gives CSVLTTGTNTEAFF. The V gene is TRBV29-1, the J gene TRBJ1-1; 7 bases align to TRBD1. The CDR3 is made up of 14 amino acids. Unmatched junction bases numbered 8, after V lost 6 bases and J lost 1 base. The germline V gene has CDR1 SQVTM and CDR2 ANQGSEA.

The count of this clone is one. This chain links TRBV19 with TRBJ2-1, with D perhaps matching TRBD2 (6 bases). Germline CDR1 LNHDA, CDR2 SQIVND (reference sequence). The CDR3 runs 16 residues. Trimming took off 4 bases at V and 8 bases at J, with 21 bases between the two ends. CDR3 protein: CASSNHGRGRGDEQFF. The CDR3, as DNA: TGTGCCAGTAGTAACCATGGCCGGGGACGCGGGGATGAGCAGTTCTTC.

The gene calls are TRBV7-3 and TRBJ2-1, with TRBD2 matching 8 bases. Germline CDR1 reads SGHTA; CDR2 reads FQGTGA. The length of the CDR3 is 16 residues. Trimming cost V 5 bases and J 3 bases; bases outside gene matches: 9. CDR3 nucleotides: TGTGCCAGCAGCCCATCCGGCCTAGCGGGCTACAATGAGCAGTTCTTC. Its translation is CASSPSGLAGYNEQFF.

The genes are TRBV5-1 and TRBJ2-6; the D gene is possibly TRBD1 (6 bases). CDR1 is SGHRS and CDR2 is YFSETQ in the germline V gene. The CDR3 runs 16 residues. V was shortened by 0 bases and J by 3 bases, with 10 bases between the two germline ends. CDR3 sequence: CASSLAWGRGANVLTF. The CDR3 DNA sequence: TGCGCCAGCAGCTTGGCCTGGGGGCGTGGGGCCAACGTCCTGACTTTC. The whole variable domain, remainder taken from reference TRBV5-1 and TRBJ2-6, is KAGVTQTPRYLIKTRGQQVTLSCSPISGHRSVSWYQQTPGQGLQFLFEYFSETQRNKGNFPGRFSGRQFSNSRSEMNVSTLELGDSALYLCASSLAWGRGANVLTFGAGSRLTVL.

Written as DNA, the CDR3 is TGTGCCAGCACTCTCCAATGGGGGGGGCGATTCAATCAGCCCCAGCATTTT. Protein: CASTLQWGGRFNQPQHF. V gene TRBV28 combines with J gene TRBJ1-5, with D possibly TRBD1 on 6 matching bases. This CDR3 has 17 amino acids. Germline V CDR1 and CDR2: MDHEN, SYDVKM. Trimming shortened V by 7 bases and J by 3 bases, and 22 bases separated the two germline ends.

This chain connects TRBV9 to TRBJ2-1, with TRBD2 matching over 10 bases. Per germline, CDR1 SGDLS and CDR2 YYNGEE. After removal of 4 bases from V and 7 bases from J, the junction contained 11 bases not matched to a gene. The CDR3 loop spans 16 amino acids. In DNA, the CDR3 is TGTGCCAGCAGCTCTCAAGCGGGAGGGCCGTTAAATGAGCAGTTCTTC. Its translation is CASSSQAGGPLNEQFF.

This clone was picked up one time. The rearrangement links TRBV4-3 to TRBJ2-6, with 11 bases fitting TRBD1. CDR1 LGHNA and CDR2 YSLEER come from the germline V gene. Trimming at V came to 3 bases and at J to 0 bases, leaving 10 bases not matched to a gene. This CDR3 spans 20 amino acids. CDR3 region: CASSQFGQGAHSSGANVLTF. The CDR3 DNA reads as TGCGCCAGCAGCCAGTTCGGACAGGGGGCCCACTCCTCTGGGGCCAACGTCCTGACTTTC.

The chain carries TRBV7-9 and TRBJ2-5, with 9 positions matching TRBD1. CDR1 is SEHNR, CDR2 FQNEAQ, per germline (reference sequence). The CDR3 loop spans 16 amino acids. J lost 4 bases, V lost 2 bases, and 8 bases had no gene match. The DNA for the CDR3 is TGTGCCAGCAGCTTACCCCGACAGGGGGTAGGAGAGACCCAGTACTTC. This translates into CASSLPRQGVGETQYF.

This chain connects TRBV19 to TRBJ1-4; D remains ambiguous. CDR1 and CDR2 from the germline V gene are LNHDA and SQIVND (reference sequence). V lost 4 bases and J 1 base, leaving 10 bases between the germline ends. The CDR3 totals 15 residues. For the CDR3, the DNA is TGTGCCAGTAGTAGTAGGAGGGTAACTAATGAAAAACTGTTTTTT. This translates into CASSSRRVTNEKLFF.

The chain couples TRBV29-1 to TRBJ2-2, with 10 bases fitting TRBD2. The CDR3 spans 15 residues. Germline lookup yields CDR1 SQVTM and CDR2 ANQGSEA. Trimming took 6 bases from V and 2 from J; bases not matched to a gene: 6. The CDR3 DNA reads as TGCAGCGTCGCCGGGACTAGCGTAAACACCGGGGAGCTGTTTTTT. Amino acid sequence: CSVAGTSVNTGELFF.

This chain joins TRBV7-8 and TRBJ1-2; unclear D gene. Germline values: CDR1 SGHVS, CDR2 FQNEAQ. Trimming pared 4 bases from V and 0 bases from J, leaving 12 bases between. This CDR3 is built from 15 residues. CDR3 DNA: TGTGCCAGCAGCTCGAACATGGCGGCTAACTATGGCTACACCTTC. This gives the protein CASSSNMAANYGYTF. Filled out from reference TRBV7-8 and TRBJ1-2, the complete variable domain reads GAGVSQSPRYKVAKRGQDVALRCDPISGHVSLFWYQQALGQGPEFLTYFQNEAQLDKSGLPSDRFFAERPEGSVSTLKIQRTQQEDSAVYLCASSSNMAANYGYTFGSGTRLTVV.